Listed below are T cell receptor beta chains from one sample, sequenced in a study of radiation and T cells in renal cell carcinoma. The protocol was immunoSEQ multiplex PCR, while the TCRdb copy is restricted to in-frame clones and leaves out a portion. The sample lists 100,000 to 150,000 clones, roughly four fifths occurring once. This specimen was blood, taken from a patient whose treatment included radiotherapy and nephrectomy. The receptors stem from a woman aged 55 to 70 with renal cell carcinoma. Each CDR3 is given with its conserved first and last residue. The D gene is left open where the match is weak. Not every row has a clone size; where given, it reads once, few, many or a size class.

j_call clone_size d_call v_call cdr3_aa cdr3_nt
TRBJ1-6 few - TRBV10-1 CASSFGNSPLHF TGCGCCAGCAGTTTTGGGAATTCACCCCTCCACTTT
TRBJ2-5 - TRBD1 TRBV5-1 CASTQRGQGETQYF TGCGCCAGCACGCAGAGAGGACAGGGAGAGACCCAGTACTTC
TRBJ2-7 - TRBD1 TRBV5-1 CASSPGTGLHEQYF TGCGCCAGCAGCCCCGGGACAGGGCTCCACGAGCAGTACTTC
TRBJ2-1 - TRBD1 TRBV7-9 CASSVQGHNEQFF TGTGCCAGCAGCGTACAGGGGCACAATGAGCAGTTCTTC
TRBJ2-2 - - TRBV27 CASSLWARGGTGELFF TGTGCCAGCAGTTTATGGGCCAGGGGAGGAACCGGGGAGCTGTTTTTT
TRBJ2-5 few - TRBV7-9 CASSLNEGYQETQYF TGTGCCAGCAGCCTCAATGAGGGGTACCAAGAGACCCAGTACTTC
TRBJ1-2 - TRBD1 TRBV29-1 CSVGFMTGNYGYTF TGCAGCGTTGGCTTCATGACAGGGAACTATGGCTACACCTTC
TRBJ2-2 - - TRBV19 CASSMGGPRGAGELFF TGTGCCAGTAGTATGGGGGGACCCCGAGGAGCCGGGGAGCTGTTTTTT
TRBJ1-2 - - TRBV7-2 CASSLVAGPNYGYTF TGTGCCAGCAGCTTAGTTGCAGGGCCGAACTATGGCTACACCTTC
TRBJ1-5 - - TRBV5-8 CASSPWTEYSNQPQHF TGTGCCAGCAGCCCGTGGACAGAATATAGCAATCAGCCCCAGCATTTT
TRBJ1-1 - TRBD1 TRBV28 CASSSPGQSNTEAFF TGTGCCAGCAGTTCCCCGGGACAGAGTAACACTGAAGCTTTCTTT
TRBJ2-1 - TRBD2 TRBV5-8 CASSFRDYYYNEQFF TGTGCCAGCAGCTTTCGGGACTACTACTACAATGAGCAGTTCTTC
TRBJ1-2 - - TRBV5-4 CASSLVGRDGYGYTF TGTGCCAGCAGCTTGGTCGGCCGGGATGGATATGGCTACACCTTC
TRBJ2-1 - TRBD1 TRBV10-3 CAISDRQGRGNEQFF TGTGCCATCAGTGACCGACAGGGTAGAGGCAATGAGCAGTTCTTC
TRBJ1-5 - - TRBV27 CASSLYPVSNQPQHF TGTGCCAGCAGTTTATATCCCGTTAGCAATCAGCCCCAGCATTTT
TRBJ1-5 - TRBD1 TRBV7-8 CASSLMTGVTNQPQHF TGTGCCAGCAGCTTGATGACAGGGGTTACGAATCAGCCCCAGCATTTT
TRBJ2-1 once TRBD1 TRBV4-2 CASSRDRGSYNEQFF TGTGCCAGCAGCCGGGACAGGGGGTCCTACAATGAGCAGTTCTTC
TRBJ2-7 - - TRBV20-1 CSASPWGEQYF TGCAGTGCTAGCCCCTGGGGCGAGCAGTACTTC
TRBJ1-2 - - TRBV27 CASSLLGDNYGYTF TGTGCCAGCAGTTTACTAGGGGATAACTATGGCTACACCTTC
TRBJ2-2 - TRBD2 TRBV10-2 CASNLAGASTGELFF TGCGCCAGCAATTTAGCGGGAGCGAGCACCGGGGAGCTGTTTTTT
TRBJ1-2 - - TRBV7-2 CASSLVDPRVRGYGYTF TGTGCCAGCAGCTTAGTTGACCCCAGGGTTCGGGGCTATGGCTACACCTTC
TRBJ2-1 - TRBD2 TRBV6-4 CASSARTRNEQFF TGTGCCAGCAGTGCGAGGACTAGGAATGAGCAGTTCTTC
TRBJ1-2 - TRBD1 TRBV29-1 CSVEDLGTGIEYGYTF TGCAGCGTTGAAGATCTGGGGACAGGGATCGAATATGGCTACACCTTC
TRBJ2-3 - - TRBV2 CASTSSRVRAPDTQYF TGTGCCAGCACCTCAAGCCGGGTCAGGGCCCCAGATACGCAGTATTTT
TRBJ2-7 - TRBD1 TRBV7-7 CASSPRGTGVSYEQYF TGTGCTAGCAGCCCGCGCGGGACAGGGGTCTCCTACGAGCAGTACTTC
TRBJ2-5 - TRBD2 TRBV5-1 CASSEGLAGGPWETQYF TGCGCCAGCAGCGAAGGACTAGCGGGGGGGCCGTGGGAGACCCAGTACTTC
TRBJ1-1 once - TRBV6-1 CASSEASLWPAGFF TGTGCCAGCAGTGAAGCGAGCCTCTGGCCCGCGGGGTTCTTT
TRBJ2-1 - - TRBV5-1 CASSLGRAGEQFF TGCGCCAGCAGCTTGGGCAGGGCAGGCGAGCAGTTCTTC
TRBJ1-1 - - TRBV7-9 CASSLAPTATLNTEAFF TGTGCCAGCAGCTTAGCCCCCACAGCAACATTGAACACTGAAGCTTTCTTT
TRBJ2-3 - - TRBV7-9 CASSLKGVGTDTQYF TGTGCCAGCAGCTTAAAAGGGGTTGGGACAGATACGCAGTATTTT
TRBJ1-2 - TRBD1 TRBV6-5 CASNDRAVDYGYTF TGTGCCAGCAACGACAGGGCGGTTGACTATGGCTACACCTTC
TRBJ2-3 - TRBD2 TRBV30 CAWRWTSGRLGKDTQYF TGTGCCTGGAGGTGGACTAGCGGGAGGTTGGGGAAGGATACGCAGTATTTT
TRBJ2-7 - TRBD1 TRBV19 CASIGQGWPYEQYF TGTGCCAGTATAGGACAGGGGTGGCCCTACGAGCAGTACTTC
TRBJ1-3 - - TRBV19 CASRQHSGNTIYF TGTGCCAGTAGACAGCACTCTGGAAACACCATATATTTT
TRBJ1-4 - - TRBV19 CASSYRVGEKLFF TGTGCCAGTAGTTATAGGGTCGGTGAAAAACTGTTTTTT
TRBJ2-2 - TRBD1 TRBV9 CASSVRQGSPPDTGELFF TGTGCCAGCAGCGTTAGACAGGGATCACCCCCGGACACCGGGGAGCTGTTTTTT
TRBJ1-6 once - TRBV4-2 CASSQTVRRDSPLHF TGTGCCAGCAGCCAAACAGTGAGGAGGGATTCACCCCTCCACTTT
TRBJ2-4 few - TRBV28 CASSSSIAKNIQYF TGTGCCAGCAGTTCCAGTATAGCCAAAAACATTCAGTACTTC
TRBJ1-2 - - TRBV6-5 CASSEGNPFYGYTF TGTGCCAGCTCCGAGGGTAATCCCTTCTATGGCTACACCTTC